The rows below give T cell receptor beta chains drawn from one sample of a study of blood T cell repertoires in COVID-19. Sequenced by immunoSEQ multiplex PCR; TCRdb stores in-frame clones only, minus some. The repertoire includes approximately 260,000 clones, about nine tenths of them detected once, and around 2.1% sits in the top ten. Specimen: peripheral blood. The receptors shown here come from a man aged 50 to 59 with acute or convalescent COVID-19. Both conserved end residues are part of each CDR3. The D gene is left open where the match is weak. Not every row has a clone size; where given, it reads once, few, many or a size class.

size: NA; D: TRBD1; J: TRBJ1-2; V: TRBV27; DNA: TGTGCCAGCAGTCCGGGACAGGGCCTAATTAACTATGGCTACACCTTC; CDR3: CASSPGQGLINYGYTF
size: NA; D: TRBD1; J: TRBJ1-5; V: TRBV6-5; DNA: TGTGCCAGCAGAGTAGGACAGGGGAATCAGCCCCAGCATTTT; CDR3: CASRVGQGNQPQHF
size: NA; D: TRBD2; J: TRBJ2-1; V: TRBV2; DNA: TGTGCCAGGGCCCTTACTAGCGGGGGTACCAATGAGCAGTTCTTC; CDR3: CARALTSGGTNEQFF
size: NA; D: TRBD1; J: TRBJ1-2; V: TRBV7-9; DNA: TGTGCCAGCAGCTCGTGGGACAGGGGAATGGGGGGCTACACCTTC; CDR3: CASSSWDRGMGGYTF
size: few; D: NA; J: TRBJ1-5; V: TRBV2; DNA: TGTGCCAGCAGTGAAGAGTCAGGGGAACAGCCCCAGCATTTT; CDR3: CASSEESGEQPQHF
size: NA; D: NA; J: TRBJ2-1; V: TRBV4-1; DNA: TGCGCCAGCAGCCAGGGCTTTAGTGAGCAGTTCTTC; CDR3: CASSQGFSEQFF
size: NA; D: NA; J: TRBJ2-1; V: TRBV7-2; DNA: TGTGCCAGCAGCTTGAACTTACACAATGAGCAGTTCTTC; CDR3: CASSLNLHNEQFF
size: once; D: TRBD2; J: TRBJ2-3; V: TRBV7-9; DNA: TGTGCCAGCAGCTTAGGACTAGCGGGACGCACAGATACGCAGTATTTT; CDR3: CASSLGLAGRTDTQYF
size: NA; D: NA; J: TRBJ1-1; V: TRBV25-1; DNA: TGTGCCAGCAGGCGGGGGGCAGACACTGAAGCTTTCTTT; CDR3: CASRRGADTEAFF
size: NA; D: NA; J: TRBJ2-1; V: TRBV6-1; DNA: TGTGCCAGCAGTGAAGTCGCTAGCTCCTACAATGAGCAGTTCTTC; CDR3: CASSEVASSYNEQFF
size: NA; D: NA; J: TRBJ1-3; V: TRBV18; DNA: TGTGCCAGCTCACCCCGACAGGCATCTTCGGGAAACACCATATATTTT; CDR3: CASSPRQASSGNTIYF
size: NA; D: TRBD2; J: TRBJ2-2; V: TRBV19; DNA: TGTGCCAGTAGGCAGCCGGGGAGGGGCGACACCGGGGAGCTGTTTTTT; CDR3: CASRQPGRGDTGELFF
size: NA; D: NA; J: TRBJ1-2; V: TRBV6-1; DNA: TGTGCCAGCAGTGAAGGCGAGTTTGGGGGGGGCGGTGGCTACACCTTC; CDR3: CASSEGEFGGGGGYTF
size: NA; D: NA; J: TRBJ1-2; V: TRBV5-1; DNA: TGCGCCAGCAGCTTTCCCCGGGGAGAAGGCTACACCTTC; CDR3: CASSFPRGEGYTF
size: NA; D: NA; J: TRBJ1-2; V: TRBV20-1; DNA: TGCAGTGCTAGAGGGAACGTACCACTAATTTTC; CDR3: CSARGNVPLIF
size: NA; D: NA; J: TRBJ1-2; V: TRBV12-3/TRBV12-4; DNA: TGTGCCAGCACCGGGAGGAGCGACTACACCTTC; CDR3: CASTGRSDYTF
size: NA; D: NA; J: TRBJ1-2; V: TRBV19; DNA: TGTGCCACCAGGGTTTCGATCTATGGCTACACCTTC; CDR3: CATRVSIYGYTF
size: once; D: NA; J: TRBJ1-1; V: TRBV19; DNA: TGTGCCAGTAGTGGGCCACAGGGACCTTTGACTGAAGCTTTCTTT; CDR3: CASSGPQGPLTEAFF
size: NA; D: NA; J: TRBJ1-1; V: TRBV5-6; DNA: TGTGCCAGCCTACGGGGGGCAGACACTGAAGCTTTCTTT; CDR3: CASLRGADTEAFF
size: NA; D: TRBD1; J: TRBJ1-1; V: TRBV2; DNA: TGTGCCAGCAGTGAAGGACAGGGGAGGACAACTGAAGCTTTCTTT; CDR3: CASSEGQGRTTEAFF
size: NA; D: TRBD1; J: TRBJ1-1; V: TRBV27; DNA: TGTGCCAGCAAAAAGGGGGCTTTTTATCCCGTGGAGGGGTTCACTGAAGCTTTCTTT; CDR3: CASKKGAFYPVEGFTEAFF
size: NA; D: NA; J: TRBJ1-4; V: TRBV19; DNA: TGTGCCAGTAGTACCCTAAGAGGACAGACAACTAATGAAAAACTGTTTTTT; CDR3: CASSTLRGQTTNEKLFF
size: NA; D: TRBD1; J: TRBJ1-4; V: TRBV4-1; DNA: TGCGCCAGCAGCCAAGAAGGAGGGACAGGGTATGAAAAACTGTTTTTT; CDR3: CASSQEGGTGYEKLFF
size: NA; D: TRBD1; J: TRBJ2-1; V: TRBV2; DNA: TGTGCCAGCAGTGGGGACAGCAATGAGCAGTTCTTC; CDR3: CASSGDSNEQFF
size: NA; D: NA; J: TRBJ2-7; V: TRBV23-1; DNA: TGCGCCAGCAGTCAAGCCCCCCCACTCTACGAGCAGTACTTC; CDR3: CASSQAPPLYEQYF
size: NA; D: TRBD2; J: TRBJ2-3; V: TRBV5-1; DNA: TGCGCCAGCGCACTAGCGGGACCAGATACGCAGTATTTT; CDR3: CASALAGPDTQYF
size: NA; D: TRBD1; J: TRBJ2-7; V: TRBV6-1; DNA: TGTGCCAGCAGTGGCCGAGGGGGTCGGGGGACAGGTTCCGAGCAGTACTTC; CDR3: CASSGRGGRGTGSEQYF
size: NA; D: TRBD1; J: TRBJ2-7; V: TRBV2; DNA: TGTGCCAGCAGTGACGAGACAGGGAACGAGCAGTACTTC; CDR3: CASSDETGNEQYF
size: NA; D: NA; J: TRBJ1-2; V: TRBV20-1; DNA: TGCAGTGCCGGAGCAGATGGGGGCTACACCTTC; CDR3: CSAGADGGYTF
size: few; D: TRBD1; J: TRBJ1-3; V: TRBV6-1; DNA: TGTGCCAGCAGTGCCTCGGGAACAGGGGTCGGAAACACCATATATTTT; CDR3: CASSASGTGVGNTIYF
size: NA; D: NA; J: TRBJ1-1; V: TRBV7-3; DNA: TGTGCCAGCAGCAAGGGACATGCGAACACTGAAGCTTTCTTT; CDR3: CASSKGHANTEAFF
size: NA; D: NA; J: TRBJ1-3; V: TRBV4-1; DNA: TGCGCCAGCAGCCAAGAAGGTTCAGGGTTTGCGGCAAACACCATATATTTT; CDR3: CASSQEGSGFAANTIYF
size: NA; D: TRBD2; J: TRBJ2-1; V: TRBV7-2; DNA: TGTGCCAGCAGCACAACCGGGACTAGCGGGGGGAAAGTGTTCTTC; CDR3: CASSTTGTSGGKVFF
size: few; D: NA; J: TRBJ2-7; V: TRBV5-1; DNA: TGCGCCAGCTCTGCGGACGGACTCTACGAGCAGTACTTC; CDR3: CASSADGLYEQYF
size: NA; D: NA; J: TRBJ1-1; V: TRBV5-1; DNA: TGCGCCAGCAGCTTGATGCGGGGCGGGAACACTGAAGCTTTCTTT; CDR3: CASSLMRGGNTEAFF
size: NA; D: NA; J: TRBJ2-1; V: TRBV12-3/TRBV12-4; DNA: TGTGCCAGCAGCTATACGACACTCACTGAGCAGTTCTTC; CDR3: CASSYTTLTEQFF
size: NA; D: NA; J: TRBJ2-5; V: TRBV27; DNA: TGTGCCAGCAGTTCCAGGGGATGGGGCCAAGAGACCCAGTACTTC; CDR3: CASSSRGWGQETQYF
size: once; D: NA; J: TRBJ2-2; V: TRBV18; DNA: TGTGCCAGCTCAATCAGCGCCTCGAACACCGGGGAGCTGTTTTTT; CDR3: CASSISASNTGELFF
size: once; D: NA; J: TRBJ2-5; V: TRBV11-2; DNA: TGTGCCAGCAGCTTAGATCGAGGGGGGGCAGGGACCCAGTACTTC; CDR3: CASSLDRGGAGTQYF
size: NA; D: NA; J: TRBJ1-1; V: TRBV9; DNA: TGTGCCAGCAGCTCCCGCGGGGGTTCGGGGGGCGAAGCTTTCTTT; CDR3: CASSSRGGSGGEAFF
size: NA; D: NA; J: TRBJ1-6; V: TRBV19; DNA: TGTGCCAGTACCCACGGAAGGGGTCTTAATTCACCCCTCCACTTT; CDR3: CASTHGRGLNSPLHF
size: NA; D: TRBD1; J: TRBJ1-2; V: TRBV30; DNA: TGTGCCTGCAAGACAGGGGGGAATCCTAACTATGGCTACACCTTC; CDR3: CACKTGGNPNYGYTF
size: NA; D: NA; J: TRBJ2-2; V: TRBV9; DNA: TGTGCCAGCAGCGGCCACAGGGTCGGCACCGGGGAGCTGTTTTTT; CDR3: CASSGHRVGTGELFF
size: NA; D: NA; J: TRBJ1-2; V: TRBV27; DNA: TGTGCCAGCAGTTTAAGGGGAACGGTTTATGGCTACACCTTC; CDR3: CASSLRGTVYGYTF
size: NA; D: TRBD1; J: TRBJ1-1; V: TRBV3-1/TRBV3-2; DNA: TGTGCCAGCAGTAGGACAGGGCGGGTCACTGAAGCTTTCTTT; CDR3: CASSRTGRVTEAFF
size: NA; D: TRBD2; J: TRBJ2-5; V: TRBV7-9; DNA: TGTGCCAGCACCTCCGCGGGGGGGGAGACCCAGTACTTC; CDR3: CASTSAGGETQYF
size: NA; D: NA; J: TRBJ2-7; V: TRBV5-1; DNA: TGCGCCAGCAGCTTAGAAGGCGGGGCCACCCTTTACGAGCAGTACTTC; CDR3: CASSLEGGATLYEQYF
size: NA; D: NA; J: TRBJ2-7; V: TRBV12-3/TRBV12-4; DNA: TGTGCCAGCAGCCGGGAAGAAGAGCAGTACTTC; CDR3: CASSREEEQYF
size: NA; D: TRBD1; J: TRBJ2-7; V: TRBV5-6; DNA: TGTGCCAGCAGCTTTGGACAGGGACGCAACGAGCAGTACTTC; CDR3: CASSFGQGRNEQYF
size: NA; D: NA; J: TRBJ2-7; V: TRBV6-5; DNA: TGTGCCAGCAGTCCCCCCAACTACGAGCAGTACTTC; CDR3: CASSPPNYEQYF
size: few; D: TRBD2; J: TRBJ2-7; V: TRBV6-6; DNA: TGTGCCAGCAGTCCATCACGAGCGGGGGGCCTAAACGAGCAGTACTTC; CDR3: CASSPSRAGGLNEQYF